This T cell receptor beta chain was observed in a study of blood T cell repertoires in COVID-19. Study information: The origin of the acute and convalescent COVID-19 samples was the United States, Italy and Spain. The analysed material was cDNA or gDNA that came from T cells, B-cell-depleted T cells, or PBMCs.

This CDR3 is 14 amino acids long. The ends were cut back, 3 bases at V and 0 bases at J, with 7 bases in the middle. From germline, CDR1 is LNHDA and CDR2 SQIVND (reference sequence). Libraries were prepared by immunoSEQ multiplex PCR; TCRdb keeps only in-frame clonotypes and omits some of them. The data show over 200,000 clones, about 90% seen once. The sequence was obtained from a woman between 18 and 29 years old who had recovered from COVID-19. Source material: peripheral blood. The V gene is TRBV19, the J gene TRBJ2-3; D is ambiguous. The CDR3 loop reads CASSMSGSTDTQYF. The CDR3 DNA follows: TGTGCCAGTAGTATGTCCGGGAGCACAGATACGCAGTATTTT.